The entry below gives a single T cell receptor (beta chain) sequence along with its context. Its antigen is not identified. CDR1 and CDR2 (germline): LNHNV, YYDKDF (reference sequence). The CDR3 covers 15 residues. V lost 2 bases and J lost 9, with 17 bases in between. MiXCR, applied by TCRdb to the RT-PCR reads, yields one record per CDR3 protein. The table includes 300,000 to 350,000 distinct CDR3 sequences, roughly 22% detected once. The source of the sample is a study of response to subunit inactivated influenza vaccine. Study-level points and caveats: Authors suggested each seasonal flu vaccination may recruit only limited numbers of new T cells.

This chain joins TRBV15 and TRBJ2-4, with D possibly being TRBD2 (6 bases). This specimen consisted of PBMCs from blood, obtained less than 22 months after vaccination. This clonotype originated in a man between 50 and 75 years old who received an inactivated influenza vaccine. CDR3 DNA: TGTGCCACCAGCAGAACCGGGACTCCCTTTGGCATTCAGTACTTC. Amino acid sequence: CATSRTGTPFGIQYF.